These T cell receptor beta chains were read from a single sample in a study of metastatic and nonmetastatic thyroid tumors. TCRdb called clones again from the PCR reads with MiXCR. The sample yields around 45,000 clones, roughly 3.2% seen once. Specimen: blood. All receptors come from a female donor with papillary thyroid cancer or a benign thyroid nodule (not recorded which). Some clones in this sample may be carry-over from other donors' samples. CDR3s include the opening cysteine and the closing phenylalanine or tryptophan. D genes are given only for firm matches. Clone size is stated in some rows and not others, as once, few, many or a class when expanded.

>TRBJ1-2|few|-|TRBV10-3
TGTGCCATCAGTGCTGATTTGGGTTCAGGCTATGGCTACACCTTC
CAISADLGSGYGYTF
>TRBJ1-6|many|TRBD1|TRBV6-1
TGTGCCAGCAGTTACGGGGGACAGGGGGCTTCACCCCTCCACTTT
CASSYGGQGASPLHF
>TRBJ1-2|few|-|TRBV14
TGTGCCAGCAGCACCCGACAGTTGTTGGGCTACACCTTC
CASSTRQLLGYTF
>TRBJ2-7|many|TRBD1|TRBV6-1
TGTGCCAGCAGTTACACCTTGGGACAGGGGGGATACGAGCAGTACTTC
CASSYTLGQGGYEQYF
>TRBJ1-1|many|TRBD1|TRBV5-1
TGCGCCAGCAGCCCGGGACAGATGAACACTGAAGCTTTCTTT
CASSPGQMNTEAFF
>TRBJ1-5|few|-|TRBV27
TGTGCCAGTGGACAGATCAATCAGCCCCAGCATTTT
CASGQINQPQHF
>TRBJ1-5|few|TRBD1|TRBV6-9
TGTGCCAGCAGTTTAAAACTAACAGGGGCCGTAGGGCCCCAGCATTTT
CASSLKLTGAVGPQHF
>TRBJ2-7|many|TRBD2|TRBV27
TGTGCCAGCAGTCCATCACTAGCGGCCTTCTACGAGCAGTACTTC
CASSPSLAAFYEQYF
>TRBJ1-2|-|TRBD1|TRBV30
TGTGCCTGGAGGGCGATGAGGGGGGGGATCTGGACAGGGGATGGCTACACCTTC
CAWRAMRGGIWTGDGYTF
>TRBJ2-7|many|-|TRBV5-1
TGCGCCAGCAGCTTGGTTGGACATACCTACGAGCAGTACTTC
CASSLVGHTYEQYF
>TRBJ2-7|many|TRBD1|TRBV6-1
TGTGCCAGCCCCCAGGTCGCGGGACAGGGCGAGCAGTACTTC
CASPQVAGQGEQYF
>TRBJ2-1|many|TRBD2|TRBV5-1
TGCGCCAGCAGTTCAGGCGGGAGGAGCTACAATGAGCAGTTCTTC
CASSSGGRSYNEQFF
>TRBJ2-3|many|-|TRBV20-1
TGCAGTGCTAGTCACACCTGGGGTACAGATACGCAGTATTTT
CSASHTWGTDTQYF
>TRBJ2-7|many|TRBD1|TRBV7-7
TGTGCTAGCAGCGAAGGACAGGAAGACGAGCAGTACTTC
CASSEGQEDEQYF
>TRBJ2-2|few|-|TRBV27
TGTGCCAGCCGGCGGACCCAGAACACCGGGGAGCTGTTTTTT
CASRRTQNTGELFF
>TRBJ2-1|-|TRBD2|TRBV19
TGTGCCAGTAGTATTGGACTAGCTGGTAGGTACAATGAGCAGTTCTTC
CASSIGLAGRYNEQFF
>TRBJ2-3|many|-|TRBV5-1
TGCGCCAGCAGCTTGGAGTCGGGGTCACTGACAGATACGCAGTATTTT
CASSLESGSLTDTQYF
>TRBJ2-1|few|-|TRBV19
TGTGCCAGTAGTAGGGGGGCTGGGGTTTCCAATGAGCAGTTCTTC
CASSRGAGVSNEQFF